This section outlines one TCR beta chain sequence together with its context. This specimen comes from a study of blood T cell repertoires in COVID-19. As for the study in general: Collection of acute and convalescent COVID-19 samples took place in the United States, Italy and Spain. Sample material is recorded as cDNA or gDNA derived from T cells, B-cell-depleted T cells, or PBMCs.

The CDR3 has 13 residues. Authors' processing steps: Amplified reference gene primers provided the basis for estimating nucleated cell counts. The method was immunoSEQ multiplex PCR; TCRdb's version includes in-frame clones alone and lacks a portion of them. That table furnishes V, J and clone size, whereas the DNA furnished D and trimming. The data contain approximately 210,000 clones, approximately 80% of them singletons. Across about two dozen US areas, participants ranged in age from roughly 18 to 95 years. This chain uses TRBV21-1 with TRBJ1-4. TRBV21-1 is recorded as a pseudogene. This TCR came from a man aged 25 to 40 with acute COVID-19. Material: PBMCs or T cells enriched from blood (not recorded which). CDR3 bases: TGTGCCAGCAGGGCGGGTACTAATGAAAAACTGTTTTTT. Its translation is CASRAGTNEKLFF.